Sequencing of this T cell receptor (beta chain) was carried out in a study of shared clonotypes between healthy human individuals. Study in general: Three CD4 naive, three CD4 memory, two CD8 naive and one CD8 memory plate were used per donor. Study-wide results and caveats: Sorted-subset sequencing, rarefaction showed, was incomplete despite large depth. Estimated richness was generally greater in naive than memory subsets.

The V gene lost 7 bases and the J gene lost 5 bases, with 18 bases spanning the gap. Germline V gene sequence: CDR1 SEHNR, CDR2 FQNEAQ (reference sequence). The CDR3 is 15 residues long. Comment on this clone: Its specificity is not known.

Each cell subset's genomic DNA was divided evenly among several immunoSEQ plates. Using immunoSEQ multiplex PCR, the repertoire was profiled, and TCRdb retains in-frame clones only, with some absent. Here the sample spans roughly 1,800,000 clones, just under 95% being singletons. Naive CD8 cells, CD45RO-negative and positively selected for CCR7, excluded terminally differentiated effector memory CD45RA+ cells. Specimen: naive CD8+ T cells sorted from blood. The chain employs TRBV7-9 and TRBJ2-1, with D possibly matching TRBD1 (6 bases). The clonotype originates from a young man in good health. The CDR3 protein is CASIASGDINNEQFF. As DNA, the CDR3 is TGTGCCAGCATCGCTTCTGGGGACATTAACAATGAGCAGTTCTTC.